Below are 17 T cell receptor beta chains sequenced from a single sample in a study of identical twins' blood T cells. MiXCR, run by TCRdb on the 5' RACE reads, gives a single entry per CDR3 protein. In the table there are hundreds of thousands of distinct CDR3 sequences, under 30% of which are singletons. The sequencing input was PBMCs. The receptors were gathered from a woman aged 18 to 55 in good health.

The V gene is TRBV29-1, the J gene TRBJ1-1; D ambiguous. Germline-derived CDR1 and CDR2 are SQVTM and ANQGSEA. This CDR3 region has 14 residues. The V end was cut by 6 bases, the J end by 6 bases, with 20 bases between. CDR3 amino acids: CSVALTYPEPEAFF. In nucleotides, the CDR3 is TGCAGCGTCGCCCTGACCTATCCCGAACCTGAAGCTTTCTTT.

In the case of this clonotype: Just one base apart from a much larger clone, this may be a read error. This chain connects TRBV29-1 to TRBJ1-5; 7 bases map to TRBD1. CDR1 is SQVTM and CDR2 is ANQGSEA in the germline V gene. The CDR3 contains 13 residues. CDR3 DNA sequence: TGCAGCGTACAGGGGAGTAGCTTTCAGCGCCAGCATTTT. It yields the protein CSVQGSSFQRQHF.

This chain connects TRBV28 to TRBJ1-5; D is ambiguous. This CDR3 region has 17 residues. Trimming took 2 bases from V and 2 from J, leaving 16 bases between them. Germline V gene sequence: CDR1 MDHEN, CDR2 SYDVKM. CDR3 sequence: CASSLMGNGRGNQPQHF. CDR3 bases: TGTGCCAGCAGTTTAATGGGGAACGGGCGAGGCAATCAGCCCCAGCATTTT.

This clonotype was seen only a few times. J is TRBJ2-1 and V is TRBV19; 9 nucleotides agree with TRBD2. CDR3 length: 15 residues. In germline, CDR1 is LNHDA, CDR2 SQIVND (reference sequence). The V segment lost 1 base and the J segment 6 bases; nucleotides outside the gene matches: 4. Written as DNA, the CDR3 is TGTGCCAGTAGTATAGGTAGCGGGAGTTTCAATGAGCAGTTCTTC. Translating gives CASSIGSGSFNEQFF.

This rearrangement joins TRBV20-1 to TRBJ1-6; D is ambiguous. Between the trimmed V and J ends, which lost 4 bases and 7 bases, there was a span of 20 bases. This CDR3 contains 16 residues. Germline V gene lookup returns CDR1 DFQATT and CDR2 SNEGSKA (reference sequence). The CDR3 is CSAKGWPRTENSPLHF. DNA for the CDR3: TGCAGTGCTAAAGGTTGGCCTCGGACGGAGAATTCACCCCTCCACTTT.

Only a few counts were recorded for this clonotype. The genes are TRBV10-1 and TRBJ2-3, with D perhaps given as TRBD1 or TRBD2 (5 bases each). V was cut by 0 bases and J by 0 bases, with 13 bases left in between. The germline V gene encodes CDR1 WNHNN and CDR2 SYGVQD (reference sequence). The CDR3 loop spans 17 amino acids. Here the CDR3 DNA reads TGCGCCAGCAGTGAGTCGATGGGGGTGACTAGCACAGATACGCAGTATTTT. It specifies CASSESMGVTSTDTQYF.

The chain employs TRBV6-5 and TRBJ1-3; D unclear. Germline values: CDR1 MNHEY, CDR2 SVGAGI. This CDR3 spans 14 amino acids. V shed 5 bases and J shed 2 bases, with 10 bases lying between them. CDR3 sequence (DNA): TGTGCCAGCAGTCGTAGCTCGCCTGGAAACACCATATATTTT. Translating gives CASSRSSPGNTIYF.

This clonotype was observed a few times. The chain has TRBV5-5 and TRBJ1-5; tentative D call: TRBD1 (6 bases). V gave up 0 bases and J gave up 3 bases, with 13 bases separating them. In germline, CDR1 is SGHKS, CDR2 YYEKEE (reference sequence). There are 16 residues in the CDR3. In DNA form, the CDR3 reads TGTGCCAGCAGCTTGGCGGCAGGGGCTTTCAATCAGCCCCAGCATTTT. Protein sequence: CASSLAAGAFNQPQHF.

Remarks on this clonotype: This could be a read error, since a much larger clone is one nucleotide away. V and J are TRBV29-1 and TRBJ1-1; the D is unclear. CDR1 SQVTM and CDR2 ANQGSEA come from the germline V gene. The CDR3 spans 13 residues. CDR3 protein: CIGRSTSNTEAFF. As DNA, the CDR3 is TGCATCGGGAGGTCTACGTCGAACACTGAAGCTTTCTTT.

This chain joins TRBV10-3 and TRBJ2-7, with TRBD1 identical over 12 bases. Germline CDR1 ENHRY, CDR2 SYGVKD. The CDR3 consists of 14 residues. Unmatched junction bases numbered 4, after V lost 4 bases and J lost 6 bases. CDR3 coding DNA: TGTGCCATCAGTGGTAGGGGACAGGGGGCCGAGCAGTACTTC. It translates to CAISGRGQGAEQYF.

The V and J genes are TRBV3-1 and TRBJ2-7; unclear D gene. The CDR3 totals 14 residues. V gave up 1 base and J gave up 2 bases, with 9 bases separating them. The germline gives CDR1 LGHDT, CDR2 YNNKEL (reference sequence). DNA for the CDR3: TGTGCCAGCAGCCAAGGACGGATTACCTACGAGCAGTACTTC. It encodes CASSQGRITYEQYF.

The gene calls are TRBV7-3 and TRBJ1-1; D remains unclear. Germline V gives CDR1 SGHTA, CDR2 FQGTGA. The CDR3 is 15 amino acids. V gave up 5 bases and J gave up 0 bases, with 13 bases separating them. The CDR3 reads CASSASGSVNTEAFF. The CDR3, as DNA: TGTGCCAGCAGCGCGTCGGGTTCCGTGAACACTGAAGCTTTCTTT.

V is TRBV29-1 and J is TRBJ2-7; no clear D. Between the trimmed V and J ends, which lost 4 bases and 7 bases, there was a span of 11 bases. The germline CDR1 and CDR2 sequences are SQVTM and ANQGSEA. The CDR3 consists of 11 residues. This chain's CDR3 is CSVVGHTEQYF. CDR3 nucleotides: TGCAGCGTTGTAGGGCATACAGAGCAGTACTTC.

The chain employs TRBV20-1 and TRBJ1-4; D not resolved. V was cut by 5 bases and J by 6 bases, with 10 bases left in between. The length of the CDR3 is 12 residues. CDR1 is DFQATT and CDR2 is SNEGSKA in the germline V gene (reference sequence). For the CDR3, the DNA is TGCAGTGCTGGATCCTTGGATGAAAAACTGTTTTTT. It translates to CSAGSLDEKLFF.

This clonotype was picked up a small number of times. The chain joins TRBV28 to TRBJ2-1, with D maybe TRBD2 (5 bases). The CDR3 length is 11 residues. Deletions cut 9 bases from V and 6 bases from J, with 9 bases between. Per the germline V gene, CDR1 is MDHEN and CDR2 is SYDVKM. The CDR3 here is CASGRTNEQFF. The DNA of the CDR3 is TGTGCCAGTGGGAGAACCAATGAGCAGTTCTTC.

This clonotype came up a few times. The CDR3 bases are TGCAGTGCTCCTCGAGGGGACACTGAAGCTTTCTTT. It codes for CSAPRGDTEAFF. The chain uses TRBV20-1 and TRBJ1-1; the D gene is possibly TRBD1 (5 bases). Trimming cost V 5 bases and J 3 bases, with 10 bases left between them. Germline V lookup: CDR1 DFQATT, CDR2 SNEGSKA (reference sequence). This CDR3 has 12 residues.

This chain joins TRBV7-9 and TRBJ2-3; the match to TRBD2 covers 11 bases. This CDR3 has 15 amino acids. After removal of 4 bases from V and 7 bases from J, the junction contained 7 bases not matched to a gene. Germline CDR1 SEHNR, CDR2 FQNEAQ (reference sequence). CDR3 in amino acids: CASSSLTSGAYTQYF. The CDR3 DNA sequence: TGTGCCAGCAGCTCTTTGACTAGCGGGGCTTATACGCAGTATTTT.